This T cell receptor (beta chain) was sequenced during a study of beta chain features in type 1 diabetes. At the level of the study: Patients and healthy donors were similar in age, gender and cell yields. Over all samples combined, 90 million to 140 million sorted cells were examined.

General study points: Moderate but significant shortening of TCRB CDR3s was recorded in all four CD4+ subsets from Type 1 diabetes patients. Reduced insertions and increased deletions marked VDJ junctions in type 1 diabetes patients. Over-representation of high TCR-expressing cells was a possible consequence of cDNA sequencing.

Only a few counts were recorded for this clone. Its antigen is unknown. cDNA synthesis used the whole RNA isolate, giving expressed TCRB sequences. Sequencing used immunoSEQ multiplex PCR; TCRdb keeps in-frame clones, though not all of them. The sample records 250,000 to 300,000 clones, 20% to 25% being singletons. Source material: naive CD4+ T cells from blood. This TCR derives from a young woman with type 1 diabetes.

The CDR3 nucleotides are TGTGCTAGTGGTACAGTCCAAGAGACCCAGTACTTC. Protein product: CASGTVQETQYF. The chain recombines TRBV12-5 with TRBJ2-5; no clear D. The CDR3 is made up of 12 amino acids. Between the trimmed V and J ends, which lost 5 bases and 1 base, there was a span of 5 bases. Germline V gene data show CDR1 as LGHNT and CDR2 as FRNRAP. The full variable domain, its missing parts supplied by reference TRBV12-5 and TRBJ2-5, is DARVTQTPRHKVTEMGQEVTMRCQPILGHNTVFWYRQTMMQGLELLAYFRNRAPLDDSGMPKDRFSAEMPDATLATLKIQPSEPRDSAVYFCASGTVQETQYFGPGTRLLVL.